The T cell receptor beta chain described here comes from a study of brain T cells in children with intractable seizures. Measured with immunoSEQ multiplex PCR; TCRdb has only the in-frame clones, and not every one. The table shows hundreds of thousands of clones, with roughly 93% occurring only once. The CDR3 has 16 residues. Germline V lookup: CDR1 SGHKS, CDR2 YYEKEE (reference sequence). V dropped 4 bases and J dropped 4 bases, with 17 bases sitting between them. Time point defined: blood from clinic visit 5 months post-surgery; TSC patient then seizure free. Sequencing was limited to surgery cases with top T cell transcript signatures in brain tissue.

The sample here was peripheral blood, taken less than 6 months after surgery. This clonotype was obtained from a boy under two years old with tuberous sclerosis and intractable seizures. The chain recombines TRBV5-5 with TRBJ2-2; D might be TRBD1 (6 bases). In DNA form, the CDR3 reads TGTGCCAGCAGCCTGGGGGCAAACTTAGGCACCGGGGAGCTGTTTTTT. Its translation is CASSLGANLGTGELFF.